These T cell receptor beta chains were read from a single sample in a study of spatial heterogeneity in lung cancer. A single record per CDR3 protein comes from TCRdb applying MiXCR to the 5' RACE reads. The table has 45,000 to 65,000 distinct CDR3 sequences, 6% to 8.5% seen once. The sample was PBMCs, taken at follow-up. The receptors were sampled from a female donor with early-stage non-small cell lung cancer. Each CDR3 is given without its conserved first and last residue.

>TRBV7-2
ASSPRDRDGYT
>TRBV5-1
ASSSASVVETQY
>TRBV7-9
ASSLLNEQY
>TRBV5-1
ASRAGSSSTDTQY
>TRBV28
ASSLLGLALNNYGYT
>TRBV5-1
ASSLVGAAEQY
>TRBV28
ASSSPGLAVREQY
>TRBV12-3/TRBV12-4
ASSPGQGGNSPLH
>TRBV2
ASSQETQY
>TRBV10-3
ATKQGANTEAF
>TRBV10-2
ASGPNTGELF
>TRBV10-2
ASQGYEQY
>TRBV28
ASITGEGSVF
>TRBV7-9
ASSKDLLAEAF